This T cell receptor beta chain was captured by sequencing in a study of PD-L1 blockade in urothelial cancer (dated by TCRdb to 2015 to 2018). As for the study more broadly: Therapy was started around 2014 for all patients, and atezolizumab 1,200 mg was administered intravenously every 3 weeks. About nine tenths of the roughly 29 patients were males with bladder-origin urothelial cancer, and about 65% of the roughly 30 reported a prior smoking history. Patients had an ECOG performance status of 0 or 1 and had received between 0 and 3 prior chemotherapy regimens. Blood samples were analyzed at two time points: 3 weeks after treatment start (second dose) and 6 weeks after treatment start. A median of approximately 140,000 T cells and around 81,000 unique TCRs was obtained from blood samples, and a median clonality of around 0.072 was observed. Somatic, immune and clinical correlates of response to PD-L1 blockade with atezolizumab in urothelial cancer were the focus of an exploratory multi-omic analysis. Pretreatment tumor samples, along with matched peripheral blood collected serially before and after atezolizumab treatment, underwent TCR sequencing. Durable clinical benefit was defined as progression-free survival longer than 6 months, and TCR features were also tested against progression-free and overall survival. Whole exome sequencing and RNA sequencing of pretreatment tumors were performed alongside TCR sequencing in the same patients. Under 10 patients achieved durable clinical benefit and fewer than 25 did not. Under 30 patients had pretreatment blood TCR-seq, some 25 had at least one posttreatment blood collection, and some 25 had tumor TCR-seq.

This specimen's time point label, interpreted: pretreatment peripheral blood. A cohort of 25 to 35 patients with locally advanced or metastatic urothelial carcinoma, treated at Memorial Sloan Kettering on a trial protocol, was included. Peripheral blood mononuclear cells were collected from each patient pretreatment and during treatment, giving between 1 and 8 total time points per patient. The Qiagen DNeasy Blood extraction kit was used to purify genomic DNA from total PBMCs and from tumor samples. PBMCs were collected pretreatment and during treatment and were isolated and stored as previously described. In regard to this clone: This receptor's antigen is unknown. No base qualities exist here, and no much larger clone lies one base off it.

Each PCR received spiked-in synthetic TCR analog templates so that absolute template abundance could be estimated from read counts. The immunoSEQ assay used bias-controlled V and J gene primers to amplify TCRbeta CDR3 regions from genomic DNA. Sequencing of rearranged TCRbeta segments was done at approximately 20X coverage. In the original analysis: Clustering was used to correct sequencing errors, and CDR3s were annotated against IMGT to assign V, D and J genes. Only productive TCRbeta rearrangements were used in downstream analyses, excluding out-of-frame or stop-codon sequences. To compute clonality, Shannon entropy was normalized by the log of the number of unique productive sequences and then subtracted from one. Fisher's exact test with Benjamini-Hochberg correction, using a cutoff of adjusted p below 0.01, was how clones that differed between time points or between blood and tumor were identified. The source is immuneACCESS, and TCRdb retained only in-frame sequences with V and J called. Part of the clones is not carried over; for the studies checked, unresolved V genes explain less than half of this, and the remainder is unexplained. D and trimming come from the DNA, and the V and J calls and clone size come from that table. Across this sample there are about 47,000 clones, with around 82% seen only once. The biggest ten clones account for about a sixth of the sample.

CDR1 and CDR2 (SGHNT, YYREEE) derive from the germline V gene (reference sequence). The cysteine opens and the phenylalanine closes a CDR3 of 15 amino acids. CDR3 DNA is the only sequence kept; it has 45 bases, read in frame from the first base. V gives up 4 bases and J gives up 8 bases, and the segment between their germline ends measures 19 bases. The investigation overall reported the following: Among patients with durable benefit, tumor-associated TCR clones showed greater expansion in peripheral blood 3 weeks after treatment started (n of about 20, p = 0.022). Improved progression-free and overall survival was found to be associated with pretreatment peripheral blood TCR clonality below the median. Small sample size (n ≈ 30) and many exploratory analyses mean the results are intended to be hypothesis-generating.

The receptor chain draws on TRBV5-4 and TRBJ2-1; TRBD2 could be the D gene, as 7 bases match. The clonotype was recovered from a man aged 55 to 70 with urothelial cancer. Material: PBMCs, obtained around atezolizumab (anti-PD-L1) treatment. Here is the DNA: TGTGCCAGCAGCCCTGGGGGGGCGGCTGTGCATGAGCAGTTCTTC. This is translated as CASSPGGAAVHEQFF.